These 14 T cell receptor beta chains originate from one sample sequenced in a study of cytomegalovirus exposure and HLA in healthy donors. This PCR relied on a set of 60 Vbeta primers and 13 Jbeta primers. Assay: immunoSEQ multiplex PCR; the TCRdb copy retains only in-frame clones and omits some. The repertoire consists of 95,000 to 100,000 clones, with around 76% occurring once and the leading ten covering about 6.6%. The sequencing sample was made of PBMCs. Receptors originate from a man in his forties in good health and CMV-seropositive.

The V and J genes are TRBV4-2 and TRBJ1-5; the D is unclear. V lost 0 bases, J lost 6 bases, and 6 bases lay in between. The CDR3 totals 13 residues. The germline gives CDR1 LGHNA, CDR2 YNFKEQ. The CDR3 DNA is TGTGCCAGCAGCCAAGACGAGCTTCAGCCCCAGCATTTT. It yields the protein CASSQDELQPQHF.

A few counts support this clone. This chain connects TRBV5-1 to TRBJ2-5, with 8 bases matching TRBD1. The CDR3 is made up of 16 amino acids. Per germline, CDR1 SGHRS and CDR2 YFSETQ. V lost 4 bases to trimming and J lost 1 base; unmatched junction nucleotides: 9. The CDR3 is CASSAKTGAIQETQYF. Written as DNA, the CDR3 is TGCGCCAGCAGCGCAAAGACAGGGGCAATCCAAGAGACCCAGTACTTC.

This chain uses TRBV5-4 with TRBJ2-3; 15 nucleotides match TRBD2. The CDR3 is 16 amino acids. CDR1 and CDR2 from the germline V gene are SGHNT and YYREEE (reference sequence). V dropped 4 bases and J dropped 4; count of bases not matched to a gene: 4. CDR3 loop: CASSPGTSGGSDTQYF. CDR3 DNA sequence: TGTGCCAGCAGCCCAGGGACTAGCGGGGGGTCAGATACGCAGTATTTT.

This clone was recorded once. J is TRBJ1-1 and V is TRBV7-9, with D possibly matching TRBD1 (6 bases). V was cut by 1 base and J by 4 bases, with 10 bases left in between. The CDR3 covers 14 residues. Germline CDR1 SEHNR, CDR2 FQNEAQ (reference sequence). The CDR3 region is CASSLVQGFTEAFF. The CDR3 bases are TGTGCCAGCAGCTTAGTACAGGGTTTCACTGAAGCTTTCTTT.

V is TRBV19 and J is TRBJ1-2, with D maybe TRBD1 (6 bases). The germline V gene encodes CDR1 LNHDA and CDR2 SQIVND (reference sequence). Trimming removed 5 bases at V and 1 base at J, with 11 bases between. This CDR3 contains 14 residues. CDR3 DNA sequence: TGTGCCAGTAGTCCACAGGGTGGTAACTATGGCTACACCTTC. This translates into CASSPQGGNYGYTF.

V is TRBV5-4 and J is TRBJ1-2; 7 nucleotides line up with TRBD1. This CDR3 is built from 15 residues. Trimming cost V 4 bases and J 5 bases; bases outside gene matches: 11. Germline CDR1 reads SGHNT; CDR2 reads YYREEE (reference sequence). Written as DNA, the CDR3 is TGTGCCAGCAGCGACCAAGGGACAGAACGATATGGCTACACCTTC. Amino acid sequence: CASSDQGTERYGYTF.

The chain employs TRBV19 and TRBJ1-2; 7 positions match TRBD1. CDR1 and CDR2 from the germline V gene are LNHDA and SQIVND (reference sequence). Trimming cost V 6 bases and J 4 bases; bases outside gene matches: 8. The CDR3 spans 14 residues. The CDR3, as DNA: TGTGCCAGTAGCTATACAGGGGTCGCCTATGGCTACACCTTC. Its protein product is CASSYTGVAYGYTF.

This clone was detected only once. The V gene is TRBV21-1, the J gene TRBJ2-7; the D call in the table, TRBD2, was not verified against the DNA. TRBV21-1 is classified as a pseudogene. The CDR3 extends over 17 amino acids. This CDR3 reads CASSKGVWGRATYEQYF. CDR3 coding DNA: TGTGCCAGCAGCAAGGGGGTTTGGGGGAGGGCAACCTACGAGCAGTACTTC.

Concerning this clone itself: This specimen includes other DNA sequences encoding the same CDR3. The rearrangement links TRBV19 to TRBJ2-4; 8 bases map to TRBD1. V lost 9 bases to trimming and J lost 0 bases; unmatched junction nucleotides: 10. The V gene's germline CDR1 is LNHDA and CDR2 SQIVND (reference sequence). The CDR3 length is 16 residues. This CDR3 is CASRPGQGLAKNIQYF. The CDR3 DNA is TGTGCCAGCAGACCTGGACAGGGTCTAGCCAAAAACATTCAGTACTTC.

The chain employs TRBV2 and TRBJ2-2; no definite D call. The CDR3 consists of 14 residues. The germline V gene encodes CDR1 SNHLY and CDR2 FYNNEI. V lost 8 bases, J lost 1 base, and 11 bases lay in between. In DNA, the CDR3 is TGTGCCAGCGCGTCTGCTGGGAACACCGGGGAGCTGTTTTTT. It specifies CASASAGNTGELFF.

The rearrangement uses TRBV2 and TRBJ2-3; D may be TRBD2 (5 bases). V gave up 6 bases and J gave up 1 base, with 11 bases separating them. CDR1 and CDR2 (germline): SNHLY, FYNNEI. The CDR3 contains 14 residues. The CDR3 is CASRLGRGTDTQYF. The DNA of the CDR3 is TGTGCCAGCAGGCTAGGGCGGGGCACAGATACGCAGTATTTT.

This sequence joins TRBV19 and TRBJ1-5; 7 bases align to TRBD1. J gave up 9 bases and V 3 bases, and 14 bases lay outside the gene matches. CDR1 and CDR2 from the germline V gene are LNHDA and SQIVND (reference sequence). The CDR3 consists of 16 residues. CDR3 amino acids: CASSIRPDRVGGPQHF. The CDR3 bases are TGTGCCAGTAGTATTCGCCCAGACAGGGTCGGTGGGCCCCAGCATTTT.

CDR3 nucleotides: TGTGCCAGCAGTTCGCAGGTGAACACTGAAGCTTTCTTT. Amino acid sequence: CASSSQVNTEAFF. This sequence joins TRBV27 and TRBJ1-1; D is unresolved. CDR1 and CDR2 from the germline V gene are MNHEY and SMNVEV (reference sequence). Trimming removed 4 bases from V and 0 bases from J, with 6 bases in between. This CDR3 is 13 amino acids long.

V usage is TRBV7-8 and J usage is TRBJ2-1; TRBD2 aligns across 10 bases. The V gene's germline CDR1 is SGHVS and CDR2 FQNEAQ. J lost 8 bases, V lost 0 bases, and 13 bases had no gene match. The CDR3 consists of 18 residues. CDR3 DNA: TGTGCCAGCAGCTTAGCCGGGGGGCTAGCGGGAGCAGACGATGAGCAGTTCTTC. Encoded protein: CASSLAGGLAGADDEQFF.